A selection of T cell receptor beta chains follows, all from one sample in a study of T cell responses to AZD1222 COVID-19 vaccine. TCRdb's table, derived via immunoSEQ multiplex PCR, lists solely in-frame clones and lacks some. The repertoire has 97,000 or so clones, 84% of them found once; the top ten carry over 15%. This material consisted of peripheral blood, taken on day 0 of AZD1222 vaccination. Receptor source: an adult in good health. CDR3s leave out the opening cysteine and the closing phenylalanine or tryptophan. A D gene is named only where the DNA matches it firmly. A clone size is listed for some rows: how often the clone was seen (once, few, many), or a class if it is expanded.

D: NA; size: NA; V: TRBV28; J: TRBJ1-2; CDR3: ASSPRRKQDGYT
D: NA; size: NA; V: TRBV19; J: TRBJ2-3; CDR3: ASRGGLGRGTDTQY
D: TRBD2; size: once; V: TRBV5-4; J: TRBJ2-5; CDR3: ASSLAGGRETQY
D: NA; size: NA; V: TRBV7-2; J: TRBJ2-7; CDR3: ASSLAGSYEQY
D: NA; size: NA; V: TRBV20-1; J: TRBJ2-5; CDR3: SASIGRRRWETQY
D: NA; size: NA; V: TRBV25-1; J: TRBJ1-1; CDR3: ASSEYESMGIGNTEAF
D: TRBD2; size: NA; V: TRBV11-3; J: TRBJ2-5; CDR3: ASSFGLAGTQETQY
D: TRBD1; size: NA; V: TRBV11-2; J: TRBJ1-4; CDR3: ASSSPPGTGGEKLF
D: TRBD2; size: NA; V: TRBV2; J: TRBJ2-2; CDR3: ASSTSGGYTGELF
D: TRBD2; size: NA; V: TRBV9; J: TRBJ2-1; CDR3: ASSVLAGSYNEQF
D: NA; size: NA; V: TRBV10-3; J: TRBJ1-2; CDR3: AIREDSGYT
D: TRBD1; size: NA; V: TRBV7-6; J: TRBJ1-2; CDR3: ASSLGQGNYGYT